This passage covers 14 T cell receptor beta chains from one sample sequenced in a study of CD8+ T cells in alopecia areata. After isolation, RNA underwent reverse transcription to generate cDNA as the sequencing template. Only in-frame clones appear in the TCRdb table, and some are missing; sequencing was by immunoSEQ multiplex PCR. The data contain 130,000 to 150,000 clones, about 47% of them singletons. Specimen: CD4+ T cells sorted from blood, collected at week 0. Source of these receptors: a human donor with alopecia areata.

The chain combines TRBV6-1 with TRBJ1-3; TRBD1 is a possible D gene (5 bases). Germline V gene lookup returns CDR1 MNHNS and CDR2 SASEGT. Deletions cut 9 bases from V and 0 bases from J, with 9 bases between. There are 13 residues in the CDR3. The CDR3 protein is CASQGPSGNTIYF. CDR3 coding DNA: TGTGCCAGTCAGGGACCCTCTGGAAACACCATATATTTT.

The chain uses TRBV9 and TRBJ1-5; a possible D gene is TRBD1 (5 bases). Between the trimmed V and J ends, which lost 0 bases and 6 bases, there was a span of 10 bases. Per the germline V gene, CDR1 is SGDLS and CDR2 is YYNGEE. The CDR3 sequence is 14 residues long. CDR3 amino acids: CASSVGSGGQPQHF. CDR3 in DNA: TGTGCCAGCAGCGTAGGCTCCGGGGGTCAGCCCCAGCATTTT. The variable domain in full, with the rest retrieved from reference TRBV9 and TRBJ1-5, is DSGVTQTPKHLITATGQRVTLRCSPRSGDLSVYWYQQSLDQGLQFLIQYYNGEERAKGNILERFSAQQFPDLHSELNLSSLELGDSALYFCASSVGSGGQPQHFGDGTRLSIL.

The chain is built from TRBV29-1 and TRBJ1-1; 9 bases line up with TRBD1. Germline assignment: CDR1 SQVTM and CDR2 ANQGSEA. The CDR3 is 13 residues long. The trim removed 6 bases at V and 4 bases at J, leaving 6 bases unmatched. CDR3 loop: CSVQGAQSTEAFF. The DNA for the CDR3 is TGCAGCGTACAGGGGGCACAGAGCACTGAAGCTTTCTTT.

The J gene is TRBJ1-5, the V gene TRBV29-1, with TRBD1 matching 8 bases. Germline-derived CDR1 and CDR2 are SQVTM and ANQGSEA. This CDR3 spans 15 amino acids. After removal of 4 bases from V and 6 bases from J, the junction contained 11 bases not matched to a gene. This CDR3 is CSVAINAGGSQPQHF. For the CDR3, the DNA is TGCAGCGTTGCAATTAATGCAGGGGGCAGTCAGCCCCAGCATTTT. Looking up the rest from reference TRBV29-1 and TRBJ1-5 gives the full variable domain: SAVISQKPSRDICQRGTSLTIQCQVDSQVTMMFWYRQQPGQSLTLIATANQGSEATYESGFVIDKFPISRPNLTFSTLTVSNMSPEDSSIYLCSVAINAGGSQPQHFGDGTRLSIL.

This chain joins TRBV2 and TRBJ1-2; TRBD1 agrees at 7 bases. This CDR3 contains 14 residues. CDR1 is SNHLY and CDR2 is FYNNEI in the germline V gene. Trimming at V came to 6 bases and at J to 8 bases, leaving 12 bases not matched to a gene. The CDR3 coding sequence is TGTGCCAGCAGGCAGACAGGGAGCGCAGAGGGCTACACCTTC. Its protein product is CASRQTGSAEGYTF.

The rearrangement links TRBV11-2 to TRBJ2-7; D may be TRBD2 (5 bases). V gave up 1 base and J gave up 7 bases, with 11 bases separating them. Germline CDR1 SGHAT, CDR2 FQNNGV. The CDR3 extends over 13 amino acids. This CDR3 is CASSLALAREQYF. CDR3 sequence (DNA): TGTGCCAGCAGCTTAGCCCTAGCTAGGGAGCAGTACTTC.

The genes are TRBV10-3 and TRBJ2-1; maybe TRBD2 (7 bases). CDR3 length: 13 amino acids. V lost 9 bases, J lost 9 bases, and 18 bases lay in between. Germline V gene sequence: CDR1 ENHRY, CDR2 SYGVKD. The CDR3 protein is CAIGGATGGEQFF. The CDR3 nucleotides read TGTGCCATAGGGGGGGCAACGGGCGGTGAGCAGTTCTTC.

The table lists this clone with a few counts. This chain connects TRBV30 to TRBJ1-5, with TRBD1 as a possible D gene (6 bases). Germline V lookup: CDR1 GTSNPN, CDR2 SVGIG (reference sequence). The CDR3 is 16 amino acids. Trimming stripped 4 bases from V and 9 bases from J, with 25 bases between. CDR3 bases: TGTGCCTGGACCCCTCCACCCCCGGGGGCCATAGGGCCCCAGCATTTT. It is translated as CAWTPPPPGAIGPQHF.

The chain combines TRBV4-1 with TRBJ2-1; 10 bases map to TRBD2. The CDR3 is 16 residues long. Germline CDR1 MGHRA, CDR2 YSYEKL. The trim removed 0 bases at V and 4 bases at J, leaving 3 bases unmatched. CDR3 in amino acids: CASSQDLAGAYNEQFF. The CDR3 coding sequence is TGCGCCAGCAGCCAAGATCTAGCGGGAGCGTACAATGAGCAGTTCTTC.

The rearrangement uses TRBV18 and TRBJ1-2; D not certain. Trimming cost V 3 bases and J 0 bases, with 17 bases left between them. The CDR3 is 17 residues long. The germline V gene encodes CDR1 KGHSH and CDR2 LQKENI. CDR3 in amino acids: CASSPSFYRDANYGYTF. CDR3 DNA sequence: TGTGCCAGCTCACCTTCCTTTTACAGAGACGCTAACTATGGCTACACCTTC.

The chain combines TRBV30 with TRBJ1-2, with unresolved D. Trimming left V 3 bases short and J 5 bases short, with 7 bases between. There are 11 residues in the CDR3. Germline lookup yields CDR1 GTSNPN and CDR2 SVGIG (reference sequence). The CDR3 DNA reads TGTGCCTGGAGCCCGGGATATGGCTACACCTTC. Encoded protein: CAWSPGYGYTF.

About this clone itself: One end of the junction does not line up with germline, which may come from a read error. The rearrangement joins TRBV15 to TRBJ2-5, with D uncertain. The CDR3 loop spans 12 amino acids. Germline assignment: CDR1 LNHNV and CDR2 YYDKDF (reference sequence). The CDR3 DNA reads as TGTGCCGCCAGCAGGAGCCGGGAGACCCAGTACTTC. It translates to CAASRSRETQYF.

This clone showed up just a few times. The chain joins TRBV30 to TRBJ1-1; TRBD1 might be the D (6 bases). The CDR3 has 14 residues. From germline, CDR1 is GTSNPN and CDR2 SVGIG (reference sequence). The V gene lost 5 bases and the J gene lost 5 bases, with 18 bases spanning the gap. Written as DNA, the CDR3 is TGTGCCTGGTCGCCCGGGGGGGGCGGGACTGAAGCTTTCTTT. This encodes CAWSPGGGGTEAFF.

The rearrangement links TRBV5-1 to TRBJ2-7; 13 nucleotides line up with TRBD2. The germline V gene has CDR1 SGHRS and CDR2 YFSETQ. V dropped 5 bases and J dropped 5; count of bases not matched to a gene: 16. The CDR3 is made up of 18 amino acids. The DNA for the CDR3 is TGCGCCAGCAGACTGCGCATGATGGGACTAGCGGGAAACCACGAGCAGTACTTC. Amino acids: CASRLRMMGLAGNHEQYF.